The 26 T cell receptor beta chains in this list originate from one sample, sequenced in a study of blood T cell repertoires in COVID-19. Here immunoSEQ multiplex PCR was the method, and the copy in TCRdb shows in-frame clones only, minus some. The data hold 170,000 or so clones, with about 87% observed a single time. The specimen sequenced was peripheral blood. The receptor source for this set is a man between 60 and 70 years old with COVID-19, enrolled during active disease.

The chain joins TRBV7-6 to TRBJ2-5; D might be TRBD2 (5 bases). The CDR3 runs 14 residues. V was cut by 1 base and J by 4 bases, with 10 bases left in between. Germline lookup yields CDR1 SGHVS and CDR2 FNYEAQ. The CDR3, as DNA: TGTGCCAGCAGCTTAGGCCAGGCGGGAGAGACCCAGTACTTC. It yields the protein CASSLGQAGETQYF.

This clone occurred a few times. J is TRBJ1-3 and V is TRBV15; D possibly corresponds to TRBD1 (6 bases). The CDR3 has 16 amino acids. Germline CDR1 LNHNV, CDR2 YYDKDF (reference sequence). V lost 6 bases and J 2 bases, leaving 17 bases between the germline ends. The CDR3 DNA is TGTGCCACCAGGAATACAGGGACGGTCGCTGGAAACACCATATATTTT. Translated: CATRNTGTVAGNTIYF.

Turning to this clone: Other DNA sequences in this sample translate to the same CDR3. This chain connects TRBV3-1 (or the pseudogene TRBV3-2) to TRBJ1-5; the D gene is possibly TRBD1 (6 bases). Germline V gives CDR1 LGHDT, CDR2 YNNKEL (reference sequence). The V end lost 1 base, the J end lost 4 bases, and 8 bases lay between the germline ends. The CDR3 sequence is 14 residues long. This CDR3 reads CASSQAGQNQPQHF. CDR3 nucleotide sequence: TGTGCCAGCAGCCAAGCGGGACAAAATCAGCCCCAGCATTTT.

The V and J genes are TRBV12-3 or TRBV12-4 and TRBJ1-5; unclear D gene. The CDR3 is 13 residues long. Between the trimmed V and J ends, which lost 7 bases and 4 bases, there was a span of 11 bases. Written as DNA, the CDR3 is TGTGCCAGCACACCACAGATAAATCAGCCCCAGCATTTT. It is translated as CASTPQINQPQHF.

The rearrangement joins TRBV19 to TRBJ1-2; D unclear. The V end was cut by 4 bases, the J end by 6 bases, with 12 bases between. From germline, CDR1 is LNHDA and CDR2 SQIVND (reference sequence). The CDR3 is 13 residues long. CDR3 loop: CASSTGVKHGYTF. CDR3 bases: TGTGCCAGTAGTACAGGCGTGAAGCATGGCTACACCTTC. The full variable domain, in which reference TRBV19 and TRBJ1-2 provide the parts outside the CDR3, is DGGITQSPKYLFRKEGQNVTLSCEQNLNHDAMYWYRQDPGQGLRLIYYSQIVNDFQKGDIAEGYSVSREKKESFPLTVTSAQKNPTAFYLCASSTGVKHGYTFGSGTRLTVV.

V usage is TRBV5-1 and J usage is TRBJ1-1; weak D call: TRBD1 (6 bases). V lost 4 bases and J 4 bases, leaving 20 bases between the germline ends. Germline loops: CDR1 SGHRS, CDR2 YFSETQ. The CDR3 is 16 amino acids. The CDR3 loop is CASSLQRGASSTEAFF. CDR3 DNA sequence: TGCGCCAGCAGCCTTCAGCGGGGGGCGTCGAGCACTGAAGCTTTCTTT. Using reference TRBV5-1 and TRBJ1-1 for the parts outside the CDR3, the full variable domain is KAGVTQTPRYLIKTRGQQVTLSCSPISGHRSVSWYQQTPGQGLQFLFEYFSETQRNKGNFPGRFSGRQFSNSRSEMNVSTLELGDSALYLCASSLQRGASSTEAFFGQGTRLTVV.

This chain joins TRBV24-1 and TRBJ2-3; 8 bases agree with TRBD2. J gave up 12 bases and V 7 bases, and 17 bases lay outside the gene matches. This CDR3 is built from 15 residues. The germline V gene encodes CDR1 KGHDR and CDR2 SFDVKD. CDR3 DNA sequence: TGTGCCACCAGATCTAGCGGGTCCCCTTCGGATCCACAGTATTTT. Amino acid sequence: CATRSSGSPSDPQYF.

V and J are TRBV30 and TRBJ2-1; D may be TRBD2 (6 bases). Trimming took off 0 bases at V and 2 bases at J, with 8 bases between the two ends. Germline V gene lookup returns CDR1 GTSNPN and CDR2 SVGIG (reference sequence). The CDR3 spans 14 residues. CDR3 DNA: TGTGCCTGGAGTGTGGGGGGACCCTACAATGAGCAGTTCTTC. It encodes CAWSVGGPYNEQFF.

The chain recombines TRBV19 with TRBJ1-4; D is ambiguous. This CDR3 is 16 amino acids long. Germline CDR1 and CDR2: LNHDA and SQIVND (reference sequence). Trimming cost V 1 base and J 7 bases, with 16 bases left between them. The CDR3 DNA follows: TGTGCCAGTAGTATAGGAGACGCAGATCCGGGTGAAAAACTGTTTTTT. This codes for CASSIGDADPGEKLFF.

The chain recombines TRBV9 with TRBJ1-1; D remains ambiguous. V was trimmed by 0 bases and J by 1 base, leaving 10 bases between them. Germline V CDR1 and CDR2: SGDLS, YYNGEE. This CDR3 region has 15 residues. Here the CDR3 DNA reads TGTGCCAGCAGCGTAGTCCCGGGATGGAACACTGAAGCTTTCTTT. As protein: CASSVVPGWNTEAFF.

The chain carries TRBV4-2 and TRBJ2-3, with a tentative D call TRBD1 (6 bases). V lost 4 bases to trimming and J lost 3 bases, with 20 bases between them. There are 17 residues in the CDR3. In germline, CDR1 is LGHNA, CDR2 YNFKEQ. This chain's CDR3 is CASSLDAGALMTDTQYF. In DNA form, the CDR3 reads TGTGCCAGCAGCCTCGACGCAGGGGCCCTTATGACAGATACGCAGTATTTT.

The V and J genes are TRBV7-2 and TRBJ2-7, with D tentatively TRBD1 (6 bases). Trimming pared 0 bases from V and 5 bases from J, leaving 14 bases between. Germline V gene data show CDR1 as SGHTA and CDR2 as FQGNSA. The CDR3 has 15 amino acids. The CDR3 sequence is CASSLAWTATNEQYF. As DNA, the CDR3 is TGTGCCAGCAGCTTAGCGTGGACAGCTACCAACGAGCAGTACTTC.

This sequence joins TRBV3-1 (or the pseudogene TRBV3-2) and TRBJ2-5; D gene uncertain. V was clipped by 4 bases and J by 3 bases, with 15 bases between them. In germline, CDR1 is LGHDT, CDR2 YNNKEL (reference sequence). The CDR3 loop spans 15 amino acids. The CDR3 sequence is CASSPGRWVKETQYF. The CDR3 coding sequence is TGTGCCAGCAGCCCCGGCAGGTGGGTCAAAGAGACCCAGTACTTC.

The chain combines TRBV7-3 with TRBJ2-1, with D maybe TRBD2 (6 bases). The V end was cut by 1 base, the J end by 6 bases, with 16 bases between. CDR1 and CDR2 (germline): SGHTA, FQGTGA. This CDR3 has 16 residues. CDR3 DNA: TGTGCCAGCAGCTTAAGGTCTCGAGGAGGGATCAATGAGCAGTTCTTC. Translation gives CASSLRSRGGINEQFF.

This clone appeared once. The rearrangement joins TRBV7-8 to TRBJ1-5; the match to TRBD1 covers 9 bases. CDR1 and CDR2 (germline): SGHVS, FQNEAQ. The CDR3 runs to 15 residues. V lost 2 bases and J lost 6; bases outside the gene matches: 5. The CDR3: CASSLTGGLGQPQHF. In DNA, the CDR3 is TGTGCCAGCAGCTTAACAGGGGGCTTGGGTCAGCCCCAGCATTTT. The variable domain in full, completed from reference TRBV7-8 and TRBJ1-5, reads GAGVSQSPRYKVAKRGQDVALRCDPISGHVSLFWYQQALGQGPEFLTYFQNEAQLDKSGLPSDRFFAERPEGSVSTLKIQRTQQEDSAVYLCASSLTGGLGQPQHFGDGTRLSIL.

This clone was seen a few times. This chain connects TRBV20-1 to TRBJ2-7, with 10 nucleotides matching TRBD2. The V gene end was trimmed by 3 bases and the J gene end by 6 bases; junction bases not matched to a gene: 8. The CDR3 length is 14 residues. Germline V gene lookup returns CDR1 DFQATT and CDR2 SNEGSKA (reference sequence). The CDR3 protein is CSASRPGLAFEQYF. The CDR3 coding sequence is TGCAGTGCTAGTCGGCCGGGACTAGCGTTCGAGCAGTACTTC.

The CDR3 is CAIRTQGSTEAFF. DNA of the CDR3: TGTGCCATCAGAACACAGGGGTCGACTGAAGCTTTCTTT. The chain recombines TRBV10-3 with TRBJ1-1; TRBD1 matches 7 bases. CDR1 and CDR2 (germline): ENHRY, SYGVKD. The CDR3 covers 13 residues. V lost 6 bases and J lost 5; bases outside the gene matches: 6.

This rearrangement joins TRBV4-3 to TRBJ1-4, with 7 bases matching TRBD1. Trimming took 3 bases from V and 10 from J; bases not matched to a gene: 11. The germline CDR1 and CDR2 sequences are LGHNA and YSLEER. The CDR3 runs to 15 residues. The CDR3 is CASSQEDRAGRKLFF. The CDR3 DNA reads TGCGCCAGCAGCCAGGAAGACAGGGCTGGGAGAAAACTGTTTTTT.

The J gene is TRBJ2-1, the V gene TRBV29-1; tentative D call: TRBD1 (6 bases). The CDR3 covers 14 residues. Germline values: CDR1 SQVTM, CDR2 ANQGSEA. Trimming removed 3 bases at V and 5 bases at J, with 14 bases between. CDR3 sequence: CSVDSTGQNNEQFF. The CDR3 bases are TGCAGCGTTGATTCGACCGGACAGAACAATGAGCAGTTCTTC.

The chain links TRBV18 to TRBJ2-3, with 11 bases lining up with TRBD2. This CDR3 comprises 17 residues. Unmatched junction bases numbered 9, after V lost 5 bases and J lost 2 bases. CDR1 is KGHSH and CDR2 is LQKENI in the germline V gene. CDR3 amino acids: CASSATIAGGNTDTQYF. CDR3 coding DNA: TGTGCCAGCTCAGCGACGATAGCGGGAGGGAACACAGATACGCAGTATTTT.

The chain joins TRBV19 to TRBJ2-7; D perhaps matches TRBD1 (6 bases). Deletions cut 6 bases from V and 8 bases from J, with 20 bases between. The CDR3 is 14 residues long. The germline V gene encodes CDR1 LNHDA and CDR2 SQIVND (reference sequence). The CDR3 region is CASRLLGQSTQQYF. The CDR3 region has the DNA TGTGCCAGTAGGCTCCTAGGACAGAGTACGCAGCAGTACTTC.

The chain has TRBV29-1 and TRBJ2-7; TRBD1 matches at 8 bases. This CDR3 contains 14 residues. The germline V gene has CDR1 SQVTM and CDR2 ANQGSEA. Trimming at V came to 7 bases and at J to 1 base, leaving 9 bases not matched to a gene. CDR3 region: CSAGVGQGSYEQYF. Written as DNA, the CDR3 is TGCAGCGCTGGGGTTGGACAGGGATCCTACGAGCAGTACTTC.

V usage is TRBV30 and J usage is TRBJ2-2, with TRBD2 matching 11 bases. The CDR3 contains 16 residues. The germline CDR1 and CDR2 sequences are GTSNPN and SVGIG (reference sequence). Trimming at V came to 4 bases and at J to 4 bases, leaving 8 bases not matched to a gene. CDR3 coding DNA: TGTGCCTGGAATAGCGGGAGGGCCGGGGGCACCGGGGAGCTGTTTTTT. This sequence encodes CAWNSGRAGGTGELFF.

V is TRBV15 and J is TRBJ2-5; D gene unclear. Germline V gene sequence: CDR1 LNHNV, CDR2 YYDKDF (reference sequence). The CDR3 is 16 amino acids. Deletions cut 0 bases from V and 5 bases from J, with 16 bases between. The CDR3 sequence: CATSRDLGSSRETQYF. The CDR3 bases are TGTGCCACCAGCAGAGATCTTGGCAGCTCGCGGGAGACCCAGTACTTC.

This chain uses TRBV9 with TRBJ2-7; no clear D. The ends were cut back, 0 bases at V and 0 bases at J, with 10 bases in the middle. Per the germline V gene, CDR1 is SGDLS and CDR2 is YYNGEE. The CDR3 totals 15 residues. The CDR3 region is CASSVGLESSYEQYF. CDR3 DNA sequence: TGTGCCAGCAGCGTAGGTCTGGAGAGCTCCTACGAGCAGTACTTC.

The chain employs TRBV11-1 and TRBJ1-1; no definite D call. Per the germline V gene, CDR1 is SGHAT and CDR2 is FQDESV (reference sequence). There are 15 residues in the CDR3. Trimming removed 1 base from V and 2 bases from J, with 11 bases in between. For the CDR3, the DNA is TGTGCCAGCAGCTTAGACATTGGGCCCAACACTGAAGCTTTCTTT. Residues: CASSLDIGPNTEAFF. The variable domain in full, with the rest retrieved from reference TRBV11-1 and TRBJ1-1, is EAEVAQSPRYKITEKSQAVAFWCDPISGHATLYWYRQILGQGPELLVQFQDESVVDDSQLPKDRFSAERLKGVDSTLKIQPAELGDSAMYLCASSLDIGPNTEAFFGQGTRLTVV.